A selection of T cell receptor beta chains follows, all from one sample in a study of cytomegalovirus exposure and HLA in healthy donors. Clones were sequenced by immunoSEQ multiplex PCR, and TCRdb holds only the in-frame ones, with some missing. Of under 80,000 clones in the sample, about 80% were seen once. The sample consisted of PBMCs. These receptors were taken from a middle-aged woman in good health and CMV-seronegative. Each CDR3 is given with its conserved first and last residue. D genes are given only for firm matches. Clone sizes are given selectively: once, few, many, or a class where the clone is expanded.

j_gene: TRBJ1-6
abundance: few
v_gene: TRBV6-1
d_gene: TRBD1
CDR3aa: CASSVQGSDSPLHF
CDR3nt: TGTGCCAGCAGTGTACAGGGGTCGGATTCACCCCTCCACTTT

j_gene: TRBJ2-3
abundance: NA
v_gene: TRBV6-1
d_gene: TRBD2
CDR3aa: CASSEASGATDTQYF
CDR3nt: TGTGCCAGCAGTGAAGCTAGCGGGGCGACAGATACGCAGTATTTT

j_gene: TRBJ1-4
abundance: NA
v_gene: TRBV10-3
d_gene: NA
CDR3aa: CATGPGEGNGGEKLFF
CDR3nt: TGTGCCACCGGGCCCGGAGAGGGAAACGGTGGTGAAAAACTGTTTTTT

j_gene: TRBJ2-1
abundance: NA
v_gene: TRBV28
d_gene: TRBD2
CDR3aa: CASSPLAGESDEQFF
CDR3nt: TGTGCCAGCAGCCCCTTGGCGGGAGAGAGCGATGAGCAGTTCTTC

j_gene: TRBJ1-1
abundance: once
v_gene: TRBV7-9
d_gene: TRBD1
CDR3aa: CASSFRDRGSNTEAFF
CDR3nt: TGTGCCAGCAGCTTCCGGGACAGGGGGTCGAACACTGAAGCTTTCTTT

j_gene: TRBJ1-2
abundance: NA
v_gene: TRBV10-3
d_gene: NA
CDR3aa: CAITPDSNYGYTF
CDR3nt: TGTGCCATCACCCCGGACAGTAACTATGGCTACACCTTC

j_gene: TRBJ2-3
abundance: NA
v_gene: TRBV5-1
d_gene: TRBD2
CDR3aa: CASSPLLAGSTDTQYF
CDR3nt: TGCGCCAGCAGCCCCTTACTAGCGGGAAGCACAGATACGCAGTATTTT

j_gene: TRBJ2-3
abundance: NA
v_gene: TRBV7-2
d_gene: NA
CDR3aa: CASSSPGADTQYF
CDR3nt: TGTGCCAGCAGCTCGCCGGGGGCAGATACGCAGTATTTT

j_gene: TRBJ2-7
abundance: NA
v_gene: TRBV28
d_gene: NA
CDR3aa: CASSLNRAYEQYF
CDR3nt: TGTGCCAGCAGTTTAAACAGGGCCTACGAGCAGTACTTC

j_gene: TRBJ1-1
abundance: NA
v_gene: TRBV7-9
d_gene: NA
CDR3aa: CASSLVPGRPAFF
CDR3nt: TGTGCCAGCAGCTTAGTTCCAGGCCGCCCAGCTTTCTTT